The next 32 T cell receptor beta chains were all read from a single sample in a study of identical twins. MiXCR was run by TCRdb on the 5' RACE reads, yielding one entry per CDR3 protein. The sample shows under 350,000 distinct CDR3 sequences, nearly 9.5% of them seen only once. The same data also went into a second study, on yellow fever vaccine responses in identical twins.

Source material: CD8+ T cells sorted from blood. All receptors come from a woman between 18 and 29 years old in good health.

This clonotype was seen many times. The gene calls are TRBV7-9 and TRBJ2-1, with TRBD2 matching 11 bases. CDR1 and CDR2 (germline): SEHNR, FQNEAQ (reference sequence). The CDR3 covers 16 residues. With V trimmed by 4 bases and J by 7 bases, 9 bases remained unmatched. The CDR3 DNA reads TGTGCCAGCAGCTCATTCGTTCTAGCGGGGGGAAATGAGCAGTTCTTC. It specifies CASSSFVLAGGNEQFF. Drawing the rest from reference TRBV7-9 and TRBJ2-1, the complete variable domain is DTGVSQNPRHKITKRGQNVTFRCDPISEHNRLYWYRQTLGQGPEFLTYFQNEAQLEKSRLLSDRFSAERPKGSFSTLEIQRTEQGDSAMYLCASSSFVLAGGNEQFFGPGTRLTVL.

In this sample, this clonotype turned up many times. The chain employs TRBV29-1 and TRBJ1-1; TRBD1 might be the D (5 bases). Germline V gene data show CDR1 as SQVTM and CDR2 as ANQGSEA. Between the trimmed V and J ends, which lost 5 bases and 0 bases, there was a span of 13 bases. This CDR3 contains 14 residues. The CDR3 here is CSVLALTVNTEAFF. CDR3 DNA sequence: TGCAGCGTTTTGGCCCTGACAGTGAACACTGAAGCTTTCTTT.

This clonotype occurred many times. The genes are TRBV7-9 and TRBJ2-3, with D unresolved. V lost 1 base to trimming and J lost 1 base, with 6 bases between them. This CDR3 comprises 14 residues. Germline V gene lookup returns CDR1 SEHNR and CDR2 FQNEAQ (reference sequence). CDR3 sequence: CASSLGLGTDTQYF. In DNA form, the CDR3 reads TGTGCCAGCAGCTTAGGCCTGGGCACAGATACGCAGTATTTT.

The sample holds a few counts of this clonotype. CDR3 sequence: CASSSRFLRGQYEQYF. The CDR3 DNA reads as TGTGCCAGCAGTTCCAGGTTCCTTAGGGGCCAATACGAGCAGTACTTC. The rearrangement links TRBV27 to TRBJ2-7, with D perhaps matching TRBD1 (5 bases). The germline V gene encodes CDR1 MNHEY and CDR2 SMNVEV (reference sequence). V lost 4 bases to trimming and J lost 4 bases, with 20 bases between them. The CDR3 is 16 amino acids.

This clonotype was observed a few times. The gene calls are TRBV7-9 and TRBJ1-4; maybe TRBD1 (6 bases). Germline CDR1 is SEHNR and CDR2 is FQNEAQ (reference sequence). Trimming removed 4 bases from V and 6 bases from J, with 15 bases in between. The CDR3 is 15 amino acids. The CDR3 nucleotides are TGTGCCAGCAGCTCCAACAGGGAACCTGATGAAAAACTGTTTTTT. Translation: CASSSNREPDEKLFF.

This clonotype was observed a few times. CDR3: CASSYPVEGSLYF. CDR3 coding DNA: TGTGCCAGCAGTTACCCGGTCGAGGGGAGCTTGTATTTT. The chain combines TRBV6-5 with TRBJ2-3, with D perhaps TRBD1 or TRBD2 (5 bases each). The V gene lost 2 bases and the J gene lost 14 bases, with 17 bases spanning the gap. Looked up from germline, CDR1 is MNHEY and CDR2 is SVGAGI. The CDR3 is 13 amino acids.

The V gene is TRBV28, the J gene TRBJ2-1; 14 positions agree with TRBD2. V shed 4 bases and J 2 bases; nucleotides not matched to a gene: 10. This CDR3 has 19 amino acids. In germline, CDR1 is MDHEN, CDR2 SYDVKM. The CDR3 nucleotides read TGTGCCAGCAGTTCCCTAGGGACTAGCGGGAGATGGGCCTACAATGAGCAGTTCTTC. Its protein is CASSSLGTSGRWAYNEQFF. Drawing the rest from reference TRBV28 and TRBJ2-1, the complete variable domain is DVKVTQSSRYLVKRTGEKVFLECVQDMDHENMFWYRQDPGLGLRLIYFSYDVKMKEKGDIPEGYSVSREKKERFSLILESASTNQTSMYLCASSSLGTSGRWAYNEQFFGPGTRLTVL.

There are many counts of this clonotype. This chain joins TRBV29-1 and TRBJ2-7, with D unresolved. Per germline, CDR1 SQVTM and CDR2 ANQGSEA. Trimming removed 5 bases at V and 7 bases at J, with 18 bases between. The CDR3 sequence is 13 residues long. The CDR3 region has the DNA TGCAGCGTTCTTAGGAATTCGACTCAAGAGCAGTACTTC. As protein: CSVLRNSTQEQYF.

This clonotype was observed at least ten times. The rearrangement links TRBV4-1 to TRBJ2-4; 10 bases are a match to TRBD2. The CDR3 is 17 amino acids. Germline values: CDR1 MGHRA, CDR2 YSYEKL. The V gene end was trimmed by 1 base and the J gene end by 7 bases; junction bases not matched to a gene: 10. The CDR3 DNA is TGCGCCAGCAGCCAAGGAGAGCGGGAGGGGACCCTGAACATTCAGTACTTC. Translation gives CASSQGEREGTLNIQYF.

This clonotype was observed many times. This sequence joins TRBV6-2 or TRBV6-3 and TRBJ2-6, with no clear D. The CDR3 spans 15 residues. The V and J ends lost 0 bases and 0 bases respectively, with 3 bases between them. CDR1 is MNHEY and CDR2 is SVGEGT in the germline V gene. CDR3 nucleotides: TGTGCCAGCAGTTACTCCCTCTCTGGGGCCAACGTCCTGACTTTC. Its protein product is CASSYSLSGANVLTF.

In this sample, this clonotype turned up many times. The chain combines TRBV28 with TRBJ2-1; 10 bases align to TRBD2. Trimming cost V 9 bases and J 7 bases; bases outside gene matches: 9. Germline V gene sequence: CDR1 MDHEN, CDR2 SYDVKM. The CDR3 runs to 14 residues. CDR3 region: CASTNSGRLNEQFF. CDR3 DNA: TGTGCCAGTACCAATAGCGGGAGGTTAAATGAGCAGTTCTTC.

V usage is TRBV4-2 and J usage is TRBJ2-2; TRBD1 or TRBD2 may be the D gene (6 bases each). V dropped 6 bases and J dropped 1 base, with 12 bases sitting between them. Germline CDR1 is LGHNA and CDR2 is YNFKEQ. This CDR3 region has 15 residues. CDR3 sequence: CASRVEGENTGELFF. CDR3 DNA: TGTGCCAGCAGGGTGGAGGGGGAGAACACCGGGGAGCTGTTTTTT.

This clonotype was picked up many times. The gene calls are TRBV12-3 or TRBV12-4 and TRBJ2-7; 11 positions agree with TRBD2. The length of the CDR3 is 15 residues. Germline trimming cut 4 bases from V and 3 bases from J; bases unmatched to any gene: 5. DNA for the CDR3: TGTGCCAGCAGTTCAGGGACTAGCGGTATCTACGAGCAGTACTTC. As protein: CASSSGTSGIYEQYF.

This clonotype was detected ten times or more. The V gene is TRBV28, the J gene TRBJ2-2; D not certain. V was trimmed by 4 bases and J by 8 bases, leaving 14 bases between them. Germline V gene sequence: CDR1 MDHEN, CDR2 SYDVKM. The CDR3 has 14 amino acids. CDR3 coding DNA: TGTGCCAGCAGTTATTCGACGACCGTAGGGGAGCTGTTTTTT. Protein: CASSYSTTVGELFF.

This clonotype was seen a few times. The V call is TRBV6-5, the J call TRBJ1-4, with D tentatively TRBD1 (6 bases). The germline CDR1 and CDR2 sequences are MNHEY and SVGAGI. CDR3 length equals 15 residues. V lost 4 bases and J lost 7, with 16 bases in between. The CDR3 loop is CASSSFGQMGEKLFF. The CDR3 DNA follows: TGTGCCAGCAGTTCGTTCGGACAGATGGGTGAAAAACTGTTTTTT.

This clonotype was picked up a small number of times. The rearrangement joins TRBV20-1 to TRBJ2-7, with D unclear. There are 14 residues in the CDR3. Germline-derived CDR1 and CDR2 are DFQATT and SNEGSKA (reference sequence). V lost 0 bases to trimming and J lost 0 bases, with 9 bases between them. The CDR3 DNA reads TGCAGTGCTAGAGATGTAGGAAGCTCCTACGAGCAGTACTTC. This translates into CSARDVGSSYEQYF.

The CDR3 DNA reads as TGCGCCAGCAGCCAAGATCTACTACTCTCAAACTACAATGAGCAGTTCTTC. This encodes CASSQDLLLSNYNEQFF. The chain has TRBV4-3 and TRBJ2-1; no firm D call. CDR3 length: 17 amino acids. The germline CDR1 and CDR2 sequences are LGHNA and YSLEER. Trimming pared 0 bases from V and 3 bases from J, leaving 15 bases between.

This clonotype was recorded at least ten times. The chain has TRBV24-1 and TRBJ2-2; D gene uncertain. V lost 9 bases and J 0 bases, leaving 10 bases between the germline ends. The germline V gene has CDR1 KGHDR and CDR2 SFDVKD. The CDR3 runs to 14 residues. The CDR3 region is CATAGYTNTGELFF. As DNA, the CDR3 is TGTGCCACCGCTGGGTACACGAACACCGGGGAGCTGTTTTTT.

This clonotype was seen only a few times. The rearrangement joins TRBV12-3 or TRBV12-4 to TRBJ1-4, with 8 nucleotides matching TRBD1. J gave up 7 bases and V 2 bases, and 6 bases lay outside the gene matches. The CDR3 consists of 15 residues. CDR3 DNA sequence: TGTGCCAGCAGTTTACAGGGGGCGGAGAGTGAAAAACTGTTTTTT. Amino acid sequence: CASSLQGAESEKLFF.

At least ten counts were recorded for this clonotype. The rearrangement links TRBV7-8 to TRBJ2-3; 13 positions match TRBD2. The junction had 10 bases not matched to a gene; V was cut back by 5 bases and J by 5 bases. The V gene's germline CDR1 is SGHVS and CDR2 FQNEAQ. This CDR3 is 17 amino acids long. CDR3 residues: CASSPGTSGDGEDTQYF. The CDR3 DNA is TGTGCCAGCAGCCCGGGGACTAGCGGGGATGGGGAAGATACGCAGTATTTT.

The chain is built from TRBV14 and TRBJ1-4; 10 bases align to TRBD1. CDR1 and CDR2 from the germline V gene are SGHDN and FVKESK. V lost 5 bases to trimming and J lost 7 bases; unmatched junction nucleotides: 13. The CDR3 loop spans 17 amino acids. The chain's CDR3 is CASSDRDRGFISEKLFF. CDR3 nucleotide sequence: TGTGCCAGCAGCGACCGGGACAGGGGTTTCATCAGTGAAAAACTGTTTTTT.

In DNA form, the CDR3 reads TGCAGTGCTCCGACCCCTAGCGGGAGGTACACCGGGGAGCTGTTTTTT. Translated: CSAPTPSGRYTGELFF. The chain joins TRBV20-1 to TRBJ2-2; 11 bases align to TRBD2. This CDR3 is built from 16 residues. CDR1 and CDR2 from the germline V gene are DFQATT and SNEGSKA (reference sequence). V trimming: 5 bases; J trimming: 3 bases; junction bases outside the gene matches: 8.

This clonotype was recorded many times. The chain carries TRBV7-2 and TRBJ1-1; D is uncertain. V shed 1 base and J shed 6 bases, with 9 bases lying between them. Per the germline V gene, CDR1 is SGHTA and CDR2 is FQGNSA. The CDR3 loop spans 13 amino acids. CDR3 sequence: CASSLVDLAEAFF. The CDR3 coding sequence is TGTGCCAGCAGCTTAGTGGATCTCGCTGAAGCTTTCTTT.

This clonotype came up many times. In nucleotides, the CDR3 is TGTGCCAGCTCGGCACTGGAGAACAATGAGCAGTTCTTC. This gives the protein CASSALENNEQFF. The chain employs TRBV5-6 and TRBJ2-1; no clear D. V was pared by 7 bases and J by 5 bases, with 13 bases between. The CDR3 runs to 13 residues. Germline assignment: CDR1 SGHDT and CDR2 YYEEEE. Supplemented by reference TRBV5-6 and TRBJ2-1, the full variable domain reads DAGVTQSPTHLIKTRGQQVTLRCSPKSGHDTVSWYQQALGQGPQFIFQYYEEEERQRGNFPDRFSGHQFPNYSSELNVNALLLGDSALYLCASSALENNEQFFGPGTRLTVL.

This clonotype turned up a few times. DNA for the CDR3: TGTGCCTGGAGACGGACTAGCGGGCCGTACAATGAGCAGTTCTTC. Protein: CAWRRTSGPYNEQFF. The J gene is TRBJ2-1, the V gene TRBV30; 11 nucleotides match TRBD2. V dropped 3 bases and J dropped 4; count of bases not matched to a gene: 5. There are 15 residues in the CDR3. CDR1 and CDR2 from the germline V gene are GTSNPN and SVGIG (reference sequence).

CDR3: CASSFWGERAETDTQYF. The DNA for the CDR3 is TGTGCCAGCAGCTTTTGGGGGGAGCGCGCGGAAACAGATACGCAGTATTTT. The chain joins TRBV7-2 to TRBJ2-3; D may be TRBD2 (6 bases). Germline values: CDR1 SGHTA, CDR2 FQGNSA. This CDR3 spans 17 amino acids. V shed 3 bases and J shed 3 bases, with 19 bases lying between them.

At least ten counts were recorded for this clonotype. CDR3 residues: CASAHPDKQFF. Written as DNA, the CDR3 is TGTGCCAGCGCCCACCCAGACAAGCAGTTCTTC. The chain carries TRBV11-2 and TRBJ2-1; D remains unclear. This CDR3 spans 11 amino acids. The germline V and J ends were trimmed by 8 bases and 11 bases, with 13 bases remaining between them. Germline loops: CDR1 SGHAT, CDR2 FQNNGV. Based on the CDR3 plus reference TRBV11-2 and TRBJ2-1, the full variable domain is EAGVAQSPRYKIIEKRQSVAFWCNPISGHATLYWYQQILGQGPKLLIQFQNNGVVDDSQLPKDRFSAERLKGVDSTLKIQPAKLEDSAVYLCASAHPDKQFFGPGTRLTVL.

This clonotype was counted at least ten times. The V gene is TRBV4-2, the J gene TRBJ2-7; 9 positions match TRBD2. The CDR3 is made up of 14 amino acids. J lost 0 bases, V lost 5 bases, and 2 bases had no gene match. Germline CDR1 is LGHNA and CDR2 is YNFKEQ. The CDR3 protein is CASSSSGDSYEQYF. Here the CDR3 DNA reads TGTGCCAGCAGCTCTAGCGGGGACTCCTACGAGCAGTACTTC.

The gene calls are TRBV9 and TRBJ1-1, with D perhaps matching TRBD1 (6 bases). This CDR3 spans 15 amino acids. V was trimmed by 0 bases and J by 2 bases, leaving 11 bases between them. Germline lookup yields CDR1 SGDLS and CDR2 YYNGEE. The CDR3 spells CASSVGSGVNTEAFF. CDR3 sequence (DNA): TGTGCCAGCAGCGTAGGTTCAGGGGTAAACACTGAAGCTTTCTTT.

A few counts support this clonotype. The V call is TRBV6-1, the J call TRBJ2-2; no reliable D call. This CDR3 region has 13 residues. Germline CDR1 and CDR2: MNHNS and SASEGT. Trimming removed 6 bases at V and 1 base at J, with 6 bases between. The DNA for the CDR3 is TGTGCCAGCAGAGAGGAGAACACCGGGGAGCTGTTTTTT. Translating it yields CASREENTGELFF.

This clonotype turned up a few times. J is TRBJ2-3 and V is TRBV3-1, with 7 nucleotides matching TRBD1. V lost 2 bases and J lost 2; bases outside the gene matches: 4. CDR3 length: 15 residues. Germline V lookup: CDR1 LGHDT, CDR2 YNNKEL (reference sequence). The CDR3 coding sequence is TGTGCCAGCAGCCAAACCGGGACAGTCACAGATACGCAGTATTTT. Encoded protein: CASSQTGTVTDTQYF.

This chain joins TRBV24-1 and TRBJ2-5; 7 nucleotides match TRBD2. The trim removed 3 bases at V and 5 bases at J, leaving 11 bases unmatched. This CDR3 is built from 16 residues. Per germline, CDR1 KGHDR and CDR2 SFDVKD. CDR3 coding DNA: TGTGCCACCAGTGATCCGGGGGGAACGGACCGCGAGACCCAGTACTTC. Its protein product is CATSDPGGTDRETQYF.